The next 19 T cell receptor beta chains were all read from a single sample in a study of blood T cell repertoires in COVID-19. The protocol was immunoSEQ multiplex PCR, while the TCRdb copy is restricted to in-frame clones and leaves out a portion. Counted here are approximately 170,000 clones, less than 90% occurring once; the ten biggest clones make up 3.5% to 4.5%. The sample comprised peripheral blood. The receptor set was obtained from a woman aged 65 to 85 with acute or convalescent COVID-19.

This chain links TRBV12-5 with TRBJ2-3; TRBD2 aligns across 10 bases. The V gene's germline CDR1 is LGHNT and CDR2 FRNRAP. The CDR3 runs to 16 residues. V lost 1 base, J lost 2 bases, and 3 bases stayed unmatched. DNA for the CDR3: TGTGCTAGTGGTTTGGGGACTAGCGGACACACAGATACGCAGTATTTT. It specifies CASGLGTSGHTDTQYF.

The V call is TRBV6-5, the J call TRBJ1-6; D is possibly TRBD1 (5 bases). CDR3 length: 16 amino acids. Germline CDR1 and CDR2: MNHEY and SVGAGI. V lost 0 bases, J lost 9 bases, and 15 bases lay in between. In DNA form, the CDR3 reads TGTGCCAGCAGTTACTCGGTTTCCAGGGCTCGTTCACCCCTCCACTTT. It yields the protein CASSYSVSRARSPLHF.

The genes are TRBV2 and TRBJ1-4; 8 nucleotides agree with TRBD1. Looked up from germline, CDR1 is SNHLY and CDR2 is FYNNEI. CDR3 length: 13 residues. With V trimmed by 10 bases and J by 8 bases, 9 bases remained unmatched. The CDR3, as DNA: TGTGCCACGACAGGGGAGTTCCCCGAAAAACTGTTTTTT. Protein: CATTGEFPEKLFF.

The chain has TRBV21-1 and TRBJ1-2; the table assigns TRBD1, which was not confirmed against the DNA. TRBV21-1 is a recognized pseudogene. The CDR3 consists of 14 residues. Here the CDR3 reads CASSKESRAWDYTF. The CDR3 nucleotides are TGTGCCAGCAGCAAAGAGAGCAGGGCATGGGACTACACCTTC.

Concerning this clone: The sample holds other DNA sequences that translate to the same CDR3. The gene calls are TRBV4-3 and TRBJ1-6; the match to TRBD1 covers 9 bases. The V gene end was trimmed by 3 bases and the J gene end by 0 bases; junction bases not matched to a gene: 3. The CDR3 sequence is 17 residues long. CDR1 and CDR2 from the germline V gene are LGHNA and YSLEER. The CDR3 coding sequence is TGCGCCAGCAGCCAGGACAGGGGAAGCTCCTATAATTCACCCCTCCACTTT. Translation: CASSQDRGSSYNSPLHF.

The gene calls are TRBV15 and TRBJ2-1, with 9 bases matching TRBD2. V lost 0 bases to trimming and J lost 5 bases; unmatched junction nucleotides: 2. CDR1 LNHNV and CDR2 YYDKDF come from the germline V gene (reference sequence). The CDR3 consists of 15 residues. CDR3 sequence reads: CATSRDLAGNNEQFF. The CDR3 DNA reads TGTGCCACCAGCAGAGATCTAGCGGGAAACAATGAGCAGTTCTTC.

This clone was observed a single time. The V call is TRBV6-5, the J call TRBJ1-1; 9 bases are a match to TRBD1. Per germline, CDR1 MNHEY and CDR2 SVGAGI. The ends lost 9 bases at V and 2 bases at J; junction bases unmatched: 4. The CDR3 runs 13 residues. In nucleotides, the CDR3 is TGTGCCAGTTCGACAGGGGGAAACACTGAAGCTTTCTTT. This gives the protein CASSTGGNTEAFF.

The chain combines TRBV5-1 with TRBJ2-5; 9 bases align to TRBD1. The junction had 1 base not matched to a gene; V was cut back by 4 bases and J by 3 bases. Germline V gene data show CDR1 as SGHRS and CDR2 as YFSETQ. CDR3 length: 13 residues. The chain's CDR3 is CASSRDREETQYF. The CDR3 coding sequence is TGCGCCAGCAGCCGGGACAGGGAAGAGACCCAGTACTTC.

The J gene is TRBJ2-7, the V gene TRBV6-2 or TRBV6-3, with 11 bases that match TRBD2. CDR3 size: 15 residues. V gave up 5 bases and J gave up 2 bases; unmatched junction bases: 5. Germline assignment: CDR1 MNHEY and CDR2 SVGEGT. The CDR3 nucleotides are TGTGCCAGCAGTCAGACTAGCGGGGTGACCTACGAGCAGTACTTC. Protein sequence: CASSQTSGVTYEQYF.

CDR3: CAIREGQTNTEAFF. In DNA form, the CDR3 reads TGTGCCATCAGAGAGGGACAGACGAACACTGAAGCTTTCTTT. The genes are TRBV10-3 and TRBJ1-1, with 7 positions matching TRBD1. Trimming took 6 bases from V and 1 from J; bases not matched to a gene: 5. The CDR3 covers 14 residues. The germline gives CDR1 ENHRY, CDR2 SYGVKD.

CDR3: CASRTGAGTGELFF. The CDR3 region has the DNA TGTGCCAGTAGGACAGGGGCCGGCACCGGGGAGCTGTTTTTT. This sequence joins TRBV19 and TRBJ2-2; TRBD1 matches at 8 bases. The CDR3 loop spans 14 amino acids. The germline gives CDR1 LNHDA, CDR2 SQIVND (reference sequence). V lost 6 bases, J lost 4 bases, and 4 bases stayed unmatched.

DNA of the CDR3: TGTGCCATCTCGGGGGACACTGAAGCTTTCTTT. Translation gives CAISGDTEAFF. The rearrangement links TRBV10-3 to TRBJ1-1; a possible D gene is TRBD1 (5 bases). V lost 8 bases and J lost 3, with 7 bases in between. The CDR3 has 11 amino acids. The V gene's germline CDR1 is ENHRY and CDR2 SYGVKD.

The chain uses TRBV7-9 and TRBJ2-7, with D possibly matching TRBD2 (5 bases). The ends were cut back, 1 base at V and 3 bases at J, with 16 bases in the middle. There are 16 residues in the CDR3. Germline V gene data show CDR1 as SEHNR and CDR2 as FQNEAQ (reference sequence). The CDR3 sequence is CASSLGQAERNYEQYF. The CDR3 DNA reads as TGTGCCAGCAGCTTAGGACAAGCGGAACGTAACTACGAGCAGTACTTC.

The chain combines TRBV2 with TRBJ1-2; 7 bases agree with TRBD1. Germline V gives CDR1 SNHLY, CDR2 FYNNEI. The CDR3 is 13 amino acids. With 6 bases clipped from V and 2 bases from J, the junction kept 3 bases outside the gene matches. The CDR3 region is CASRLQGNYGYTF. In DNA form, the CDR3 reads TGTGCCAGCAGATTACAGGGGAACTATGGCTACACCTTC.

The CDR3 bases are TGTGCCAGCAGCCAATGGGCAGGCCGAAACACCGGGGAGCTGTTTTTT. Its protein product is CASSQWAGRNTGELFF. The chain couples TRBV16 to TRBJ2-2; the D is unclear. V was cut by 1 base and J by 2 bases, with 11 bases left in between. Looked up from germline, CDR1 is KGHSY and CDR2 is FQNENV. The CDR3 is 16 amino acids. Full variable domain (outside the CDR3, taken from reference TRBV16 and TRBJ2-2): GEEVAQTPKHLVRGEGQKAKLYCAPIKGHSYVFWYQQVLKNEFKFLISFQNENVFDETGMPKERFSAKCLPNSPCSLEIQATKLEDSAVYFCASSQWAGRNTGELFFGEGSRLTVL.

CDR3 residues: CASSLELGQHDIYEQYF. As DNA, the CDR3 is TGTGCCAGCAGCTTAGAACTGGGACAGCACGACATCTACGAGCAGTACTTC. J is TRBJ2-7 and V is TRBV7-8, with 7 bases matching TRBD1. The germline CDR1 and CDR2 sequences are SGHVS and FQNEAQ. V gave up 1 base and J gave up 3 bases; unmatched junction bases: 12. The CDR3 extends over 17 amino acids.

CDR3 bases: TGTGCCAGCAGCAATGGGCAGGGAGGGGATGAAAAACTGTTTTTT. Translating gives CASSNGQGGDEKLFF. The chain employs TRBV21-1 and TRBJ1-4. TRBV21-1 is reported as a pseudogene. The CDR3 sequence is 15 residues long.

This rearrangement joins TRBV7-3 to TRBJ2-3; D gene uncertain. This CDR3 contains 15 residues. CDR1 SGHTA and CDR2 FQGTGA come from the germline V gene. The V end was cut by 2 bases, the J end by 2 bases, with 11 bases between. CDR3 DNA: TGTGCCAGCAGCTTATATCCAGCGCACACAGATACGCAGTATTTT. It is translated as CASSLYPAHTDTQYF.

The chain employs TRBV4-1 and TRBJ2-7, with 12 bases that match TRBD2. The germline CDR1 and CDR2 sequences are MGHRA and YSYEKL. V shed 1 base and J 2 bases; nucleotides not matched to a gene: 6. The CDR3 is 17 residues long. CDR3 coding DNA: TGCGCCAGCAGCCAAGGGACTAGCGGGGAAAGAGCCTACGAGCAGTACTTC. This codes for CASSQGTSGERAYEQYF.